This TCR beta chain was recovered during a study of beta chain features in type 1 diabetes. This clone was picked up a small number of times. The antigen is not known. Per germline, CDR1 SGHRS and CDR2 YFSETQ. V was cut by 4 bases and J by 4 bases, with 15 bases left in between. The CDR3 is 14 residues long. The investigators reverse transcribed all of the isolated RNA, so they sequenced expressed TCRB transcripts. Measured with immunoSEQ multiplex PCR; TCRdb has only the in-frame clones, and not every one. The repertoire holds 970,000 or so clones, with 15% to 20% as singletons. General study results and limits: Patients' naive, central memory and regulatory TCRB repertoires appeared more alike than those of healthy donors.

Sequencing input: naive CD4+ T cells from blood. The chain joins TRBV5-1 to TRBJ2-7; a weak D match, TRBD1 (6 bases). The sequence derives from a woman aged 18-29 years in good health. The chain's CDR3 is CASSPEHREYEQYF. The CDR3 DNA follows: TGCGCCAGCAGCCCGGAGCACAGGGAGTACGAGCAGTACTTC.